This TCR beta chain was sequenced for a study of beta chain features in type 1 diabetes. Study outcomes and limitations: Moderately but significantly shorter TCRB CDR3s were found in Type 1 diabetes patients in all four CD4+ subsets. VDJ junctions sequenced from type 1 diabetes patients showed fewer insertions and more deletions. Naive, central memory and Treg TCRB repertoires seemed to resemble each other more closely in patients than they did in healthy donors. No resolution was reached here on whether HLA type influences TCRB rearrangement.

cDNA synthesis used the whole RNA isolate, giving expressed TCRB sequences. Assay: immunoSEQ multiplex PCR; the TCRdb copy retains only in-frame clones and omits some. The sample has approximately 24,000 clones, about 45% seen once. The germline gives CDR1 GTSNPN, CDR2 SVGIG (reference sequence). V dropped 2 bases and J dropped 4 bases, with 11 bases sitting between them. This CDR3 has 13 amino acids. Cell sorting via CD45RO/CCR7/CD25/CD127/CD95/CD27 was performed to obtain CD4+ naive, central memory, regulatory and stem cell-like memory cells. Worth noting for this clone: What it recognizes is unknown.

The receptor was isolated from a man aged 25-40 years with type 1 diabetes. Sample: stem cell memory CD4+ T cells from blood. V usage is TRBV30 and J usage is TRBJ1-2; the D gene is possibly TRBD1 (6 bases). CDR3 sequence: CAWSQGGVYGYTF. For the CDR3, the DNA is TGTGCCTGGAGTCAAGGGGGGGTCTATGGCTACACCTTC.